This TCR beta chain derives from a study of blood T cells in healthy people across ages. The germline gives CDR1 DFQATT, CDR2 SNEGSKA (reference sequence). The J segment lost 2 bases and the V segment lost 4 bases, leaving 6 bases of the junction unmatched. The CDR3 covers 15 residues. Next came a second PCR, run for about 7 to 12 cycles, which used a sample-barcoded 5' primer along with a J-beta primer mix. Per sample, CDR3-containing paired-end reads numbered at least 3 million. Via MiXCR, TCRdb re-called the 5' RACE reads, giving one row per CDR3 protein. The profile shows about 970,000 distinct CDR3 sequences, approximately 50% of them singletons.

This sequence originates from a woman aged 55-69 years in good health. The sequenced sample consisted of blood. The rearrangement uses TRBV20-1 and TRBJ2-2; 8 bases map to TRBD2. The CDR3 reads CSATAGVANTGELFF. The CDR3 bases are TGCAGTGCTACAGCGGGAGTAGCAAACACCGGGGAGCTGTTTTTT.